The TCR beta chain under discussion was sequenced for a study of cytomegalovirus exposure and HLA in healthy donors. TCRdb keeps only in-frame clones here, not all; method: immunoSEQ multiplex PCR. The profile covers under 300,000 clones, with about 90% appearing a single time and 0.3% to 0.4% taken by the ten largest. Separation from the roughly 680-subject first cohort characterized the roughly 130-subject validation cohort, to which the donors belonged. Study findings and constraints: The listing of roughly 160 TCR beta chains classed them as cytomegalovirus-associated. Per published reports, the classifier diagnosed cytomegalovirus status with high specificity and sensitivity.

Germline V gene data show CDR1 as SGDLS and CDR2 as YYNGEE. The CDR3 loop spans 17 amino acids. V gave up 0 bases and J gave up 3 bases, with 16 bases separating them. As to this clone: Its target is unknown.

The sequence was collected from a woman between 18 and 29 years old in good health and CMV-seronegative. The sequenced sample was PBMCs. The gene calls are TRBV9 and TRBJ2-1; a possible D gene is TRBD1 (5 bases). CDR3 in DNA: TGTGCCAGCAGCGTAGCTGGTGGGGCTTTAGACTACAATGAGCAGTTCTTC. Protein product: CASSVAGGALDYNEQFF. Filled out from reference TRBV9 and TRBJ2-1, the complete variable domain reads DSGVTQTPKHLITATGQRVTLRCSPRSGDLSVYWYQQSLDQGLQFLIQYYNGEERAKGNILERFSAQQFPDLHSELNLSSLELGDSALYFCASSVAGGALDYNEQFFGPGTRLTVL.